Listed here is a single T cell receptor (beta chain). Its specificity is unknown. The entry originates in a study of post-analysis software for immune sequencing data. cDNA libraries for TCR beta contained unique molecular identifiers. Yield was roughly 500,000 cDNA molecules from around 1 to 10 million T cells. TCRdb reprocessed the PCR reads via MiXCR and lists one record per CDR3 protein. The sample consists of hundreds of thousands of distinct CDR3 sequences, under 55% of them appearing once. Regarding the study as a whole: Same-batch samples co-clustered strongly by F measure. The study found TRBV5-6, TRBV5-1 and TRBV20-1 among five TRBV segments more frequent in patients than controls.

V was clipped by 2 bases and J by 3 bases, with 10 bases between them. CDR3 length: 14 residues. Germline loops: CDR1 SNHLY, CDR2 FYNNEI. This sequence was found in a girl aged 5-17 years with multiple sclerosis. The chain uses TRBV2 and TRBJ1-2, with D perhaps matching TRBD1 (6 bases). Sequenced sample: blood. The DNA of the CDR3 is TGTGCCAGCAGTGAATCAGGGGCGGACTATGGCTACACCTTC. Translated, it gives CASSESGADYGYTF.